This TCR beta chain was profiled in a study of shared clonotypes between healthy human individuals. Positive CCR7 selection of CD45RO-negative cells yielded the naive CD8 cells, and terminally differentiated effector memory CD45RA+ cells were excluded. In the case of this clone: Its specificity is unknown.

Per germline, CDR1 MNHNS and CDR2 SASEGT. The V segment lost 7 bases and the J segment 4 bases; nucleotides outside the gene matches: 8. The CDR3 extends over 15 amino acids. Libraries were prepared by immunoSEQ multiplex PCR; TCRdb keeps only in-frame clonotypes and omits some of them. Among approximately 1.9 million clones, around 93% were seen once, and the ten largest hold around 1.8%. Points from the study as a whole: For naive CD4 cells, 4.5% to 6.5% of clonotypes were shared across a handful of donors. Collection of samples was limited to blood; tissue repertoires likely differ.

The chain links TRBV6-1 to TRBJ2-1, with TRBD1 matching 9 bases. The sample taken for sequencing was naive CD8+ T cells from PBMCs. This TCR came from a man in his late teens or twenties in good health. Some clones in this sample may be carry-over from other donors' samples. CDR3 sequence reads: CASTTGTGWYNEQFF. CDR3 DNA sequence: TGTGCCAGCACTACCGGGACAGGGTGGTACAATGAGCAGTTCTTC.